This is a list of T cell receptor beta chains from one sample in a study of PD-L1 blockade in urothelial cancer. The data were produced by immunoSEQ multiplex PCR, yet TCRdb's version contains in-frame clones alone and is incomplete. The repertoire includes about 29,000 clones, approximately 87% of them detected once, and around 2.9% sits in the top ten. The sample was PBMCs, taken around atezolizumab (anti-PD-L1) treatment. The receptor set was obtained from a man aged 45-65 years with urothelial cancer. Each CDR3 is given with its conserved first and last residue. The D gene is left open where the match is weak. Clone sizes are given selectively: once, few, many, or a class where the clone is expanded.

TRBD1	-	TRBV15	TRBJ1-3	15	CATSLRTGSGNTIYF	TGTGCCACCAGCCTCCGGACAGGGTCTGGAAACACCATATATTTT
-	-	TRBV9	TRBJ1-1	15	CASSVGGGGNTEAFF	TGTGCCAGCAGCGTAGGAGGGGGGGGGAACACTGAAGCTTTCTTT
-	-	TRBV6-6	TRBJ2-7	14	CASSKSGDPYEQYF	TGTGCCAGCAGCAAATCAGGGGACCCCTACGAGCAGTACTTC
TRBD2	-	TRBV27	TRBJ2-2	16	CASSPRGGVRIGELFF	TGTGCCAGCAGTCCACGGGGGGGGGTGAGGATCGGGGAGCTGTTTTTT
-	-	TRBV30	TRBJ1-1	13	CAWSGSYRPEAFF	TGTGCCTGGAGTGGCAGTTACCGTCCTGAAGCTTTCTTT
TRBD2	-	TRBV6-5	TRBJ2-7	14	CASSQGLAGRGQYF	TGTGCCAGCAGCCAGGGACTAGCGGGAAGAGGGCAGTACTTC
-	-	TRBV5-1	TRBJ1-1	15	CASTSKAGINTEAFF	TGCGCCAGCACCTCAAAGGCAGGTATTAACACTGAAGCTTTCTTT
-	-	TRBV6-1	TRBJ1-5	15	CASSESPGENQPQHF	TGTGCCAGCAGTGAAAGCCCGGGGGAGAATCAGCCCCAGCATTTT
TRBD1	-	TRBV5-5	TRBJ2-5	16	CASSPRGRLPQETQYF	TGTGCCAGCAGCCCCAGGGGGCGTCTGCCTCAAGAGACCCAGTACTTC
TRBD1	-	TRBV5-5	TRBJ1-4	16	CASSMTGGATNEKLFF	TGTGCCAGCAGCATGACAGGGGGTGCAACTAATGAAAAACTGTTTTTT
TRBD1	few	TRBV29-1	TRBJ2-5	19	CSVEPYYQPTGVSGETQYF	TGCAGCGTCGAACCTTATTATCAACCGACAGGGGTATCGGGAGAGACCCAGTACTTC
-	once	TRBV7-2	TRBJ2-5	13	CASSKRGLETQYF	TGTGCCAGCAGCAAACGGGGACTGGAGACCCAGTACTTC
-	-	TRBV9	TRBJ2-2	11	CASSDPRELFF	TGTGCCAGCAGCGATCCCAGGGAGCTGTTTTTT
-	-	TRBV6-5	TRBJ2-7	15	CASSYSIGGLYEQYF	TGTGCCAGCAGTTACTCGATCGGGGGTCTTTACGAGCAGTACTTC
-	-	TRBV5-5	TRBJ1-6	14	CASSRVDPNSPLHF	TGTGCCAGCAGCAGAGTTGATCCCAATTCACCCCTCCACTTT
TRBD1	-	TRBV7-2	TRBJ2-7	14	CASSWGQGVGEQYF	TGTGCCAGCAGCTGGGGACAGGGTGTAGGCGAGCAGTACTTC
TRBD2	-	TRBV13	TRBJ2-7	14	CASSDRTSSYEQYF	TGTGCCAGCAGTGACCGGACTAGCTCGTACGAGCAGTACTTC
TRBD2	-	TRBV19	TRBJ2-5	14	CASGMGTSSETQYF	TGTGCCAGCGGTATGGGGACTAGCTCCGAGACCCAGTACTTC
TRBD2	-	TRBV27	TRBJ2-5	15	CASSLSVAGRETQYF	TGTGCCAGCAGTTTATCGGTAGCGGGTAGAGAGACCCAGTACTTC
TRBD2	-	TRBV4-3	TRBJ2-1	16	CTSSQGMAGAYNEQFF	TGCACCAGCAGCCAAGGCATGGCGGGGGCCTACAATGAGCAGTTCTTC
TRBD1	-	TRBV5-1	TRBJ2-1	13	CASSADRISEQFF	TGCGCCAGCAGCGCGGACAGGATCAGTGAGCAGTTCTTC
-	-	TRBV6-1	TRBJ2-7	16	CASSEPRGRILYEQYF	TGTGCCAGCAGTGAACCCAGGGGCCGGATTCTATACGAGCAGTACTTC
-	-	TRBV6-4	TRBJ2-4	14	CAIRQAGAKNIQYF	TGTGCCATCCGCCAGGCTGGGGCCAAAAACATTCAGTACTTC
-	-	TRBV25-1	TRBJ2-3	16	CASSESRRGRTDTQYF	TGTGCCAGCAGTGAATCACGGCGGGGCCGCACAGATACGCAGTATTTT
TRBD1	-	TRBV7-8	TRBJ1-5	15	CASSLDRVSNQPQHF	TGTGCCAGCAGCTTGGACAGGGTTAGCAATCAGCCCCAGCATTTT
TRBD1	-	TRBV28	TRBJ1-5	16	CASSSPSGGGNQPQHF	TGTGCCAGCAGTTCACCCTCAGGGGGCGGTAATCAGCCCCAGCATTTT
-	-	TRBV7-2	TRBJ2-7	12	CASSQGGGEQYF	TGTGCCAGCTCCCAAGGAGGAGGCGAGCAGTACTTC
-	-	TRBV7-9	TRBJ2-1	15	CATEVGLASYNEQFF	TGTGCCACCGAAGTAGGACTGGCCTCCTACAATGAGCAGTTCTTC
TRBD2	-	TRBV9	TRBJ2-7	17	CASSAPLGASGAYEQYF	TGTGCCAGCAGCGCGCCTTTGGGGGCTAGCGGGGCCTACGAGCAGTACTTC
-	once	TRBV20-1	TRBJ2-1	11	CSASNSNEQFF	TGCAGTGCTAGCAACAGCAATGAGCAGTTCTTC
-	-	TRBV19	TRBJ2-6	18	CASSIPKAGSSGANVLTF	TGTGCCAGTAGTATCCCCAAGGCAGGATCGTCTGGGGCCAACGTCCTGACTTTC
TRBD1	-	TRBV27	TRBJ1-2	13	CASSPGTVYGYTF	TGTGCCAGCAGCCCTGGGACAGTTTATGGCTACACCTTC
-	once	TRBV28	TRBJ1-2	14	CASKMGGTNYGYTF	TGTGCCAGCAAAATGGGGGGGACTAACTATGGCTACACCTTC
TRBD1	-	TRBV7-2	TRBJ2-2	17	CASSANRQGRNTGELFF	TGTGCCAGCAGCGCCAACCGACAGGGGCGAAACACCGGGGAGCTGTTTTTT
-	-	TRBV28	TRBJ2-7	13	CASRWTDSYEQYF	TGTGCCAGCAGGTGGACAGACTCCTACGAGCAGTACTTC